This TCR beta chain was recorded in a study of regulatory T cells in long-lasting Graves disease. Time point: newly diagnosed GD, antithyroid drugs for less than 3 months. Preparation of the TCR library used RNA extracted from PBMCs. Concerning this clonotype itself: A much more abundant neighbour one base away suggests this may be a read error.

CDR1 and CDR2 from the germline V gene are MNHEY and SMNVEV (reference sequence). The CDR3 is 17 residues long. Sequencing libraries for TCR beta were prepared with iRepertoire HTBI primers and Arm-PCR of CDR3 regions. One entry per CDR3 protein, called by TCRdb with MiXCR from the multiplex PCR reads. Of approximately 350,000 distinct CDR3 sequences listed, about 16% are singletons. These records were also assigned to another study, of T cells in Graves' hyperthyroidism and ophthalmopathy.

The TCR comes from a woman between 18 and 29 years old with Graves disease. J is TRBJ2-3 and V is TRBV27; D gene uncertain. The specimen comprised peripheral blood mononuclear cells (PBMCs), sampled at new diagnosis, from a patient treated with antithyroid drugs. The CDR3 region has the DNA TGTACCAGCAGCGTAGTGAGTCGGCCGATAAGCACAGATACGCAGTATTTT. Amino acid sequence: CTSSVVSRPISTDTQYF.